This record covers a single T cell receptor (beta chain). With 60 Vbeta and 13 Jbeta primers, the PCR was carried out. The data were produced by immunoSEQ multiplex PCR, yet TCRdb's version contains in-frame clones alone and is incomplete. The sample has 95,000 to 150,000 clones. The data originate from a study of cytomegalovirus exposure and HLA in healthy donors. The clonotype was recovered from a man younger than 35 in good health and CMV-seronegative. The specimen was PBMCs.

The CDR3 nucleotides read TGCAGCGTTGTAGCGGCGACGGGGGTAGAGACCCAGTACTTC. It specifies CSVVAATGVETQYF. The rearrangement links TRBV29-1 to TRBJ2-5, with D tentatively TRBD2 (6 bases). V was trimmed by 4 bases and J by 4 bases, leaving 16 bases between them. The CDR3 totals 14 residues. Germline lookup yields CDR1 SQVTM and CDR2 ANQGSEA.